These 20 T cell receptor beta chains originate from one sample sequenced in a study of cytomegalovirus exposure and HLA in healthy donors. Clones were read by immunoSEQ multiplex PCR, and TCRdb kept only the in-frame ones, dropping some. The sample carries under 250,000 clones, 87% recorded once. The sequenced sample was PBMCs. The receptors come from a woman aged 18-30 years in good health and CMV-seropositive.

The chain combines TRBV19 with TRBJ1-2, with D perhaps matching TRBD1 (5 bases). V lost 3 bases and J 4 bases, leaving 15 bases between the germline ends. Germline CDR1 is LNHDA and CDR2 is SQIVND (reference sequence). The CDR3 is 15 amino acids. CDR3: CASSMTWGGIYGYTF. The CDR3 region has the DNA TGTGCCAGTAGTATGACCTGGGGGGGGATCTATGGCTACACCTTC.

This rearrangement joins TRBV27 to TRBJ2-7, with 7 bases identical to TRBD2. Germline values: CDR1 MNHEY, CDR2 SMNVEV (reference sequence). CDR3 length: 17 amino acids. V lost 1 base and J lost 6; bases outside the gene matches: 15. This CDR3 reads CASSLLWQAFGEGEQYF. CDR3 coding DNA: TGTGCCAGCAGTTTATTGTGGCAGGCCTTCGGGGAGGGCGAGCAGTACTTC.

The gene calls are TRBV9 and TRBJ2-7; D is ambiguous. The V gene lost 0 bases and the J gene lost 0 bases, with 7 bases spanning the gap. The CDR3 loop spans 14 amino acids. CDR1 and CDR2 from the germline V gene are SGDLS and YYNGEE. This CDR3 reads CASSVGAFSYEQYF. Written as DNA, the CDR3 is TGTGCCAGCAGCGTAGGAGCTTTCTCCTACGAGCAGTACTTC.

The chain recombines TRBV11-2 with TRBJ1-2, with 8 bases identical to TRBD1. Germline lookup yields CDR1 SGHAT and CDR2 FQNNGV. This CDR3 region has 17 residues. V lost 2 bases to trimming and J lost 3 bases; unmatched junction nucleotides: 11. The CDR3: CASSLSTGVGEHYGYTF. The CDR3 coding sequence is TGTGCCAGCAGCTTATCGACAGGGGTTGGAGAACACTATGGCTACACCTTC.

V is TRBV5-5 and J is TRBJ1-2; D perhaps matches TRBD1 (6 bases). The germline gives CDR1 SGHKS, CDR2 YYEKEE (reference sequence). The CDR3 has 13 amino acids. V lost 0 bases and J lost 8, with 11 bases in between. The DNA of the CDR3 is TGTGCCAGCAGCTTGGAGGGGGGGCAAGGCTACACCTTC. Its translation is CASSLEGGQGYTF.

The chain uses TRBV27 and TRBJ2-7; TRBD1 agrees at 10 bases. This CDR3 has 15 amino acids. The ends lost 3 bases at V and 3 bases at J; junction bases unmatched: 5. Germline V CDR1 and CDR2: MNHEY, SMNVEV (reference sequence). CDR3 in amino acids: CASSLRDRGGYEQYF. The CDR3 nucleotides read TGTGCCAGCAGTTTGAGGGACAGGGGTGGCTACGAGCAGTACTTC.

V usage is TRBV28 and J usage is TRBJ1-2, with D uncertain. The germline CDR1 and CDR2 sequences are MDHEN and SYDVKM. CDR3 length: 12 residues. V gave up 5 bases and J gave up 8 bases, with 12 bases separating them. For the CDR3, the DNA is TGTGCCAGCAGTGTGACTAAAAACGGCTACACCTTC. Residues: CASSVTKNGYTF.

The V call is TRBV7-9, the J call TRBJ2-3, with 11 bases matching TRBD2. With 5 bases clipped from V and 7 bases from J, the junction kept 5 bases outside the gene matches. The CDR3 is 14 residues long. Germline V CDR1 and CDR2: SEHNR, FQNEAQ (reference sequence). The DNA for the CDR3 is TGTGCCAGCAGCCCTACTAGCGGGAGCTATACGCAGTATTTT. Amino acid sequence: CASSPTSGSYTQYF. Full variable domain (remainder filled in from reference TRBV7-9 and TRBJ2-3): DTGVSQNPRHKITKRGQNVTFRCDPISEHNRLYWYRQTLGQGPEFLTYFQNEAQLEKSRLLSDRFSAERPKGSFSTLEIQRTEQGDSAMYLCASSPTSGSYTQYFGPGTRLTVL.

The CDR3 loop reads CASSTGYGNTIYF. CDR3 DNA: TGTGCCAGTAGTACGGGTTATGGAAACACCATATATTTT. The chain couples TRBV19 to TRBJ1-3; D not certain. Trimming shortened V by 4 bases and J by 3 bases, and 7 bases separated the two germline ends. The CDR3 is 13 residues long. The germline CDR1 and CDR2 sequences are LNHDA and SQIVND (reference sequence).

J is TRBJ2-1 and V is TRBV18, with unresolved D. V lost 2 bases, J lost 7 bases, and 6 bases lay in between. Germline V lookup: CDR1 KGHSH, CDR2 LQKENI. CDR3 length: 12 amino acids. CDR3 DNA sequence: TGTGCCAGCTCACCAGCCGGTAATGAGCAGTTCTTC. Its protein is CASSPAGNEQFF.

This clone appeared once. The chain couples TRBV27 to TRBJ2-7; TRBD2 matches at 8 bases. The CDR3 extends over 15 amino acids. The V and J ends lost 5 bases and 3 bases, in that order; junction bases with no gene match: 9. Germline-derived CDR1 and CDR2 are MNHEY and SMNVEV (reference sequence). The CDR3 nucleotides are TGTGCCAGCAGTAGCCGGGAGGGCCCCCTCTACGAGCAGTACTTC. As protein: CASSSREGPLYEQYF.

J is TRBJ1-3 and V is TRBV27; TRBD1 might be the D (5 bases). Germline V CDR1 and CDR2: MNHEY, SMNVEV (reference sequence). The CDR3 length is 15 residues. V lost 5 bases, J lost 4 bases, and 15 bases lay in between. CDR3 protein: CASSAQGNLGNTIYF. CDR3 DNA: TGTGCCAGCAGTGCCCAGGGTAATCTGGGAAACACCATATATTTT.

The rearrangement uses TRBV4-2 and TRBJ1-5; the D is unclear. The germline V and J ends were trimmed by 0 bases and 14 bases, with 17 bases remaining between them. CDR3 length equals 14 residues. Germline V gives CDR1 LGHNA, CDR2 YNFKEQ. This chain's CDR3 is CASSQDPERGDEHF. The CDR3 bases are TGTGCCAGCAGCCAAGACCCCGAGCGTGGAGATGAGCATTTT.

This clone appeared a single time. This rearrangement joins TRBV7-3 to TRBJ2-5; D possibly corresponds to TRBD1 (5 bases). The CDR3 covers 15 residues. The germline V gene encodes CDR1 SGHTA and CDR2 FQGTGA. The V end lost 5 bases, the J end lost 6 bases, and 19 bases lay between the germline ends. The DNA for the CDR3 is TGTGCCAGCAGCCCATCAAGGGGCCAGTTGCAGACCCAGTACTTC. Translating it yields CASSPSRGQLQTQYF.

Comments on this clone: At one end the junction does not follow the germline gene, possibly because of a read error. The chain couples TRBV20-1 to TRBJ1-2, with D tentatively TRBD1 (6 bases). The CDR3 is made up of 10 amino acids. Germline values: CDR1 DFQATT, CDR2 SNEGSKA (reference sequence). CDR3 DNA: TGCAGTGCCAGCCGCTTACAGGGCGCCTTC. Translated: CSASRLQGAF.

The V gene is TRBV2, the J gene TRBJ2-5; no clear D. The CDR3 covers 15 residues. Looked up from germline, CDR1 is SNHLY and CDR2 is FYNNEI. V lost 0 bases to trimming and J lost 3 bases, with 11 bases between them. The CDR3 coding sequence is TGTGCCAGCAGTGAAGCGGCGGCTAGAGAAGAGACCCAGTACTTC. It translates to CASSEAAAREETQYF.

The rearrangement joins TRBV27 to TRBJ1-1; D ambiguous. Trimming stripped 1 base from V and 5 bases from J, with 29 bases between. CDR3 length equals 20 residues. Germline CDR1 and CDR2: MNHEY and SMNVEV (reference sequence). The CDR3 spells CASSLYELFPGREGRTEAFF. In nucleotides, the CDR3 is TGTGCCAGCAGTTTATACGAGTTGTTTCCGGGGAGAGAGGGTAGAACTGAAGCTTTCTTT.

This clone was observed a single time. J is TRBJ1-2 and V is TRBV5-8; 7 positions agree with TRBD1. Germline-derived CDR1 and CDR2 are SGHTS and YDEGEE. The CDR3 has 16 residues. V was pared by 4 bases and J by 5 bases, with 14 bases of the junction left unmatched. The CDR3 bases are TGTGCCAGCAGCCCGCTCAGACAGGGCGGAATGTATGGCTACACCTTC. This encodes CASSPLRQGGMYGYTF. The whole variable domain, remainder taken from reference TRBV5-8 and TRBJ1-2, is EAGVTQSPTHLIKTRGQQATLRCSPISGHTSVYWYQQALGLGLQFLLWYDEGEERNRGNFPPRFSGRQFPNYSSELNVNALELEDSALYLCASSPLRQGGMYGYTFGSGTRLTVV.

This clone was detected only a few times. This chain links TRBV25-1 with TRBJ2-7; D uncertain. This CDR3 comprises 11 residues. The V gene's germline CDR1 is MGHDK and CDR2 SYGVNS. Trimming removed 1 base from V and 4 bases from J, with 2 bases in between. CDR3 DNA sequence: TGTGCCAGCAGTGAATCGTACGAGCAGTACTTC. This encodes CASSESYEQYF.

The rearrangement links TRBV9 to TRBJ2-2, with D possibly TRBD1 on 6 matching bases. The CDR3 is 17 amino acids. Germline CDR1 reads SGDLS; CDR2 reads YYNGEE. Trimming cost V 4 bases and J 2 bases, with 18 bases left between them. The DNA for the CDR3 is TGTGCCAGCAGCCATGCTCGGGTGGGGGCTAACACCGGGGAGCTGTTTTTT. Encoded protein: CASSHARVGANTGELFF. The whole variable domain, filled in from reference TRBV9 and TRBJ2-2, reads DSGVTQTPKHLITATGQRVTLRCSPRSGDLSVYWYQQSLDQGLQFLIQYYNGEERAKGNILERFSAQQFPDLHSELNLSSLELGDSALYFCASSHARVGANTGELFFGEGSRLTVL.